This T cell receptor beta chain derives from a study of blood T cell repertoires in COVID-19. In the original workflow: Estimated nucleated cell counts came from reference gene primer amplification. The data were produced by immunoSEQ multiplex PCR, yet TCRdb's version contains in-frame clones alone and is incomplete. The V and J calls and clone size are taken from that table; D and trimming were inferred from the DNA. The repertoire holds approximately 150,000 clones, with around 87% as singletons. The CDR3 totals 15 residues. Germline lookup yields CDR1 LNHDA and CDR2 SQIVND (reference sequence). The J segment lost 9 bases and the V segment lost 5 bases, leaving 8 bases of the junction unmatched. Membership in each cohort depended on participant-reported clinical history.

V and J are TRBV19 and TRBJ1-6, with 9 nucleotides matching TRBD1. This receptor was obtained from a man between 60 and 75 years old who had recovered from COVID-19. Sequencing was carried out using PBMCs or T cells enriched from blood (not recorded which). The CDR3, as DNA: TGTGCCAGTAGTGCCCGGGACAGGGTAACTTCACCCCTCCACTTT. It codes for CASSARDRVTSPLHF.